This T cell receptor (beta chain) derives from a study of shared clonotypes between healthy human individuals. Measured with immunoSEQ multiplex PCR; TCRdb has only the in-frame clones, and not every one. Of 2 million to 3 million clones detected, roughly 93% appear once; the ten largest clones hold 0.36%. V was clipped by 3 bases and J by 0 bases; unmatched bases: 12. Germline CDR1 is SGHRS and CDR2 is YFSETQ. The CDR3 covers 19 residues. This sequence was found in a man aged 18 to 30 in good health. Some clones in this sample may be carry-over from other donors' samples. The sample consisted of naive CD4+ T cells from PBMCs. The subset was: CD45RA+ positively selected. The gene calls are TRBV5-1 and TRBJ2-1, with 10 bases matching TRBD2. The CDR3 sequence is CASSWTSPGLASSYNEQFF. DNA for the CDR3: TGCGCCAGCAGCTGGACTTCCCCGGGACTAGCGAGCTCCTACAATGAGCAGTTCTTC.